This T cell receptor beta chain is from a study of cytomegalovirus exposure and HLA in healthy donors. The PCR made use of 60 Vbeta and 13 Jbeta primers. The method was immunoSEQ multiplex PCR; TCRdb's version includes in-frame clones alone and lacks a portion of them. The table lists about 200,000 clones. Germline lookup yields CDR1 LGHNA and CDR2 YNFKEQ. Unmatched junction bases numbered 14, after V lost 5 bases and J lost 2 bases. The CDR3 runs to 19 residues. Sequencing was performed on PBMCs. This sequence originates from a girl under 10 years old in good health and CMV-seropositive. The chain uses TRBV4-2 and TRBJ2-7, with 14 bases that match TRBD2. The CDR3 loop reads CASSIGPSGLAGETYEQYF. CDR3 nucleotide sequence: TGTGCCAGCAGCATTGGACCTTCGGGACTAGCGGGAGAAACCTACGAGCAGTACTTC.